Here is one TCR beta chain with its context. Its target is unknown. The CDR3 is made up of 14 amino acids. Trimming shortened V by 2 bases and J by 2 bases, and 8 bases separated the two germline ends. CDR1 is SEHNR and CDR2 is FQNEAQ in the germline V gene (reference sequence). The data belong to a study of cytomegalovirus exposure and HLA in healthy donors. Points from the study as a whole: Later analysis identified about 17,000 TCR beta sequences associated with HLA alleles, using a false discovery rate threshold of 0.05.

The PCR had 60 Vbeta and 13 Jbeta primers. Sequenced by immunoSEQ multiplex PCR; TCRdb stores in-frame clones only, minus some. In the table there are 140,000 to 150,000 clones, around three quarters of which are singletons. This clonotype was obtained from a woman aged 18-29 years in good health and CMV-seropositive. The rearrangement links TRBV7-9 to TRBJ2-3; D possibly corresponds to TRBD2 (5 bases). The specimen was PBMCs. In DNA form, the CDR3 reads TGTGCCAGCAGCTTAAGGGAGATCACAGATACGCAGTATTTT. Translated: CASSLREITDTQYF.